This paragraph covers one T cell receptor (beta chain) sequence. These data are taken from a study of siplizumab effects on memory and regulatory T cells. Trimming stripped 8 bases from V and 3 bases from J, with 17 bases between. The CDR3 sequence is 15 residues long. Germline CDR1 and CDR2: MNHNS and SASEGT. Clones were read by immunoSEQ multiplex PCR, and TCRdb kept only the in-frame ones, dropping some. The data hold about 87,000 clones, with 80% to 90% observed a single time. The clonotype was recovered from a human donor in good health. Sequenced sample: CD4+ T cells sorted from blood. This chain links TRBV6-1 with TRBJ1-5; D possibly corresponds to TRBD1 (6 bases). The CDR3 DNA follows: TGTGCCAGCGGCCGACCGGGGGCGGTCAATCAGCCCCAGCATTTT. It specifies CASGRPGAVNQPQHF.